The 22 T cell receptor beta chains below were found in one sample sequenced in a study of shared clonotypes between healthy human individuals. The assay was immunoSEQ multiplex PCR, and TCRdb's table has in-frame clones only and misses some. The table shows some 550,000 clones, with around 97% occurring only once. Sequencing was done on a sample of naive CD4+ T cells sorted from blood. Stated subset: CD45RA+ positively selected. These receptors all come from a woman aged 30 to 39 in good health.

J is TRBJ1-4 and V is TRBV28; D uncertain. CDR3 length equals 13 residues. Trimming removed 2 bases at V and 3 bases at J, with 4 bases between. Germline V gives CDR1 MDHEN, CDR2 SYDVKM. CDR3 region: CASSLGPNEKLFF. CDR3 DNA: TGTGCCAGCAGTTTAGGCCCTAATGAAAAACTGTTTTTT. Full variable domain (rest looked up from reference TRBV28 and TRBJ1-4): DVKVTQSSRYLVKRTGEKVFLECVQDMDHENMFWYRQDPGLGLRLIYFSYDVKMKEKGDIPEGYSVSREKKERFSLILESASTNQTSMYLCASSLGPNEKLFFGSGTQLSVL.

The chain carries TRBV5-1 and TRBJ2-1; TRBD2 matches at 11 bases. The CDR3 is made up of 17 amino acids. With 7 bases clipped from V and 0 bases from J, the junction kept 9 bases outside the gene matches. Germline assignment: CDR1 SGHRS and CDR2 YFSETQ. CDR3 in amino acids: CASASSGRTSSYNEQFF. The CDR3 nucleotides are TGCGCCAGCGCGTCTAGCGGGAGGACGAGCTCCTACAATGAGCAGTTCTTC.

This chain joins TRBV18 and TRBJ2-1; 8 positions agree with TRBD1. CDR1 and CDR2 (germline): KGHSH, LQKENI. The CDR3 sequence is 15 residues long. V shed 5 bases, J shed 7 bases, and the junction held 10 bases outside the gene matches. The CDR3 here is CASSSRDTGGNEQFF. The CDR3 coding sequence is TGTGCCAGCTCATCGAGAGACACAGGGGGAAATGAGCAGTTCTTC.

J is TRBJ1-5 and V is TRBV28; 7 bases map to TRBD1. The CDR3 runs 18 residues. The J segment lost 0 bases and the V segment lost 6 bases, leaving 14 bases of the junction unmatched. Per germline, CDR1 MDHEN and CDR2 SYDVKM. The CDR3 DNA sequence: TGTGCCAGCAGGACACCGGGACAGAGTCTCTATAGCAATCAGCCCCAGCATTTT. Translation: CASRTPGQSLYSNQPQHF.

The chain employs TRBV11-2 and TRBJ2-1; TRBD2 agrees at 15 bases. CDR1 and CDR2 from the germline V gene are SGHAT and FQNNGV. The V and J ends lost 5 bases and 1 base, in that order; junction bases with no gene match: 9. This CDR3 comprises 19 residues. The CDR3 region has the DNA TGTGCCAGCAGCCGGCAGGGACTAGCGGGAGGCCCGTCCTACAATGAGCAGTTCTTC. It codes for CASSRQGLAGGPSYNEQFF.

The chain recombines TRBV7-2 with TRBJ1-5, with D hard to call. This CDR3 has 12 residues. Per germline, CDR1 SGHTA and CDR2 FQGNSA. Trimming took 2 bases from V and 5 from J, leaving 4 bases between them. CDR3 in DNA: TGTGCCAGCAGCTTAACCGATCAGCCCCAGCATTTT. Protein product: CASSLTDQPQHF. Filled out from reference TRBV7-2 and TRBJ1-5, the complete variable domain reads GAGVSQSPSNKVTEKGKDVELRCDPISGHTALYWYRQSLGQGLEFLIYFQGNSAPDKSGLPSDRFSAERTGGSVSTLTIQRTQQEDSAVYLCASSLTDQPQHFGDGTRLSIL.

V is TRBV21-1 and J is TRBJ2-7; TRBD1, as called in the table, went unchecked against the DNA. TRBV21-1 is a known pseudogene. There are 16 residues in the CDR3. The CDR3 here is CASSSRGGTGELHWYF. Here the CDR3 DNA reads TGTGCCAGCAGCTCAAGGGGGGGGACAGGGGAATTGCATTGGTACTTC.

The gene calls are TRBV5-4 and TRBJ2-7, with 9 bases matching TRBD2. The CDR3 contains 12 residues. Trimming cost V 4 bases and J 6 bases; bases outside gene matches: 2. Germline lookup yields CDR1 SGHNT and CDR2 YYREEE (reference sequence). Written as DNA, the CDR3 is TGTGCCAGCAGCGTTAGCGGGAGCGAGCAGTACTTC. This encodes CASSVSGSEQYF.

This chain links TRBV19 with TRBJ2-7; 11 bases agree with TRBD2. The CDR3 is 16 residues long. The J segment lost 3 bases and the V segment lost 11 bases, leaving 15 bases of the junction unmatched. The germline V gene encodes CDR1 LNHDA and CDR2 SQIVND (reference sequence). CDR3 bases: TGTGCCTCAGGAGGAGGGACTAGCGGCCGAGTCTACGAGCAGTACTTC. Its protein product is CASGGGTSGRVYEQYF.

CDR3 coding DNA: TGTGCCAGCAGCCGCGACAGGGGGCCGACCACTGAAGCTTTCTTT. Protein: CASSRDRGPTTEAFF. V and J are TRBV7-3 and TRBJ1-1, with 10 bases lining up with TRBD1. CDR1 and CDR2 from the germline V gene are SGHTA and FQGTGA. The CDR3 covers 15 residues. The V segment lost 5 bases and the J segment 4 bases; nucleotides outside the gene matches: 7.

The J gene is TRBJ2-2, the V gene TRBV28; D could derive from TRBD1 or TRBD2 (5 bases each). The length of the CDR3 is 16 residues. The germline V gene encodes CDR1 MDHEN and CDR2 SYDVKM. V lost 6 bases, J lost 0 bases, and 14 bases lay in between. Here the CDR3 reads CASSNHRDPNTGELFF. The CDR3 DNA reads as TGTGCCAGCAGCAACCACCGGGACCCGAACACCGGGGAGCTGTTTTTT.

The V gene is TRBV29-1, the J gene TRBJ2-5; D not resolved. The CDR3 length is 13 residues. Trimming stripped 5 bases from V and 7 bases from J, with 17 bases between. The V gene's germline CDR1 is SQVTM and CDR2 ANQGSEA. The DNA of the CDR3 is TGCAGCGTTTGGTCGGCGGCTTTCGGGACCCAGTACTTC. Protein: CSVWSAAFGTQYF.

This chain links TRBV21-1 with TRBJ2-3; the tabulated D call, TRBD2, remains unverified against the DNA. TRBV21-1 counts as a pseudogene. This CDR3 is 11 amino acids long. The CDR3 region has the DNA TGTGCCAGCAGCAACGGAGATACGCAGTATTTT. Translated, it gives CASSNGDTQYF.

The V gene is TRBV6-5, the J gene TRBJ1-5, with 8 bases aligning to TRBD1. CDR1 and CDR2 (germline): MNHEY, SVGAGI. J gave up 7 bases and V 6 bases, and 5 bases lay outside the gene matches. The CDR3 loop spans 13 amino acids. In DNA, the CDR3 is TGTGCCAGCAGCCTGACAGGGGTCCAGCCCCAGCATTTT. Its translation is CASSLTGVQPQHF.

The rearrangement joins TRBV7-3 to TRBJ2-5; 10 positions match TRBD2. With 3 bases clipped from V and 5 bases from J, the junction kept 6 bases outside the gene matches. Germline lookup yields CDR1 SGHTA and CDR2 FQGTGA. The CDR3 spans 15 residues. The CDR3 reads CASSFSSGSRETQYF. The CDR3 DNA reads as TGTGCCAGCAGCTTCTCTAGCGGGAGTAGGGAGACCCAGTACTTC.

The rearrangement uses TRBV2 and TRBJ2-7; TRBD2 matches 12 bases. V shed 8 bases and J 3 bases; nucleotides not matched to a gene: 2. This CDR3 comprises 13 residues. The germline V gene encodes CDR1 SNHLY and CDR2 FYNNEI. The CDR3 protein is CASRLAGVYEQYF. CDR3 bases: TGTGCCAGCCGACTAGCGGGAGTCTACGAGCAGTACTTC.

V is TRBV18 and J is TRBJ1-5, with 9 bases that match TRBD1. V lost 3 bases and J lost 9; bases outside the gene matches: 12. The CDR3 runs 16 residues. CDR1 and CDR2 (germline): KGHSH, LQKENI. The CDR3 loop reads CASSPQTQDRGMPQHF. The DNA of the CDR3 is TGTGCCAGCTCACCTCAGACCCAGGACAGGGGAATGCCCCAGCATTTT.

Only one count was recorded for this clone. The chain carries TRBV13 and TRBJ1-2; 9 bases are shared with TRBD1. Trimming took 0 bases from V and 7 from J; bases not matched to a gene: 3. The length of the CDR3 is 14 residues. Germline V gene data show CDR1 as PRHDT and CDR2 as FYEKMQ (reference sequence). CDR3 nucleotide sequence: TGTGCCAGCAGCTTAGGGGACAGGGGTAGTGGCTACACCTTC. As protein: CASSLGDRGSGYTF.

The CDR3 coding sequence is TGTGCCACCGAAACGAATCTAGCGGGAAAGACAGATACGCAGTATTTT. This translates into CATETNLAGKTDTQYF. This rearrangement joins TRBV7-9 to TRBJ2-3; 9 nucleotides line up with TRBD2. This CDR3 region has 16 residues. Per germline, CDR1 SEHNR and CDR2 FQNEAQ (reference sequence). The ends lost 10 bases at V and 3 bases at J; junction bases unmatched: 14.

This chain connects TRBV5-1 to TRBJ2-7; TRBD1 agrees at 7 bases. This CDR3 region has 15 residues. V dropped 0 bases and J dropped 6; count of bases not matched to a gene: 9. Germline-derived CDR1 and CDR2 are SGHRS and YFSETQ. CDR3 nucleotide sequence: TGCGCCAGCAGCTTGGATAGGGCAGGGGGTGGCGAGCAGTACTTC. Translated, it gives CASSLDRAGGGEQYF.

J is TRBJ2-3 and V is TRBV2; 7 positions match TRBD2. This CDR3 has 19 residues. V shed 6 bases and J 3 bases; nucleotides not matched to a gene: 21. The V gene's germline CDR1 is SNHLY and CDR2 FYNNEI. The CDR3 DNA follows: TGTGCCAGCAGGGTACGAGGGAAATTCGGCGGGAGAGAGACAGATACGCAGTATTTT. As protein: CASRVRGKFGGRETDTQYF.

This clone has a single count. Other DNA sequences in the sample encode the same CDR3. The chain carries TRBV19 and TRBJ2-5; D might be TRBD1 (6 bases). The CDR3 is 13 residues long. Trimming removed 3 bases from V and 5 bases from J, with 10 bases in between. CDR1 is LNHDA and CDR2 is SQIVND in the germline V gene (reference sequence). The CDR3 here is CASSIGGAETQYF. In DNA form, the CDR3 reads TGTGCCAGTAGTATTGGGGGCGCGGAGACCCAGTACTTC.